This is a list of T cell receptor beta chains from one sample in a study of shared T cell receptors in the human thymus. Sequenced by immunoSEQ multiplex PCR; TCRdb stores in-frame clones only, minus some. The sample shows under 700,000 clones, 70% to 80% of them seen only once. Separately, the same data were catalogued under a study of human thymus T cells.

The sequencing sample was made of thymocytes. Receptors were obtained from a boy in the first two years of life with a congenital heart defect. CDR3s include the opening cysteine and the closing phenylalanine or tryptophan. Each record gives: J gene, clone size, D gene, V gene, CDR3 protein, CDR3 DNA. A D gene is named only where the DNA matches it firmly. Rows may omit the clone size; those that give it use once, few, many or a size class.

>TRBJ1-2|-|TRBD1|TRBV6-5
CASSYLGQNYGYTF
TGTGCCAGCAGTTACTTGGGACAGAACTATGGCTACACCTTC
>TRBJ2-7|-|TRBD1|TRBV5-1
CASSSDPGQGFDEQYF
TGCGCCAGCAGCAGTGATCCGGGACAGGGCTTCGACGAGCAGTACTTC
>TRBJ2-7|once|TRBD1|TRBV4-2
CASSSQGGYYEQYF
TGTGCCAGCAGCTCACAGGGGGGTTACTACGAGCAGTACTTC
>TRBJ2-2|few|TRBD2|TRBV7-8
CASSLAGLAGVTGELFF
TGTGCCAGCAGCTTGGCCGGACTAGCGGGAGTCACCGGGGAGCTGTTTTTT
>TRBJ2-7|-|-|TRBV5-1
CASSSKPGQATYEQYF
TGCGCCAGCAGCTCAAAACCGGGACAAGCAACCTACGAGCAGTACTTC
>TRBJ2-7|-|-|TRBV7-2
CASKQGSAYEQYF
TGTGCCAGCAAGCAGGGGTCAGCCTACGAGCAGTACTTC
>TRBJ2-7|few|-|TRBV5-6
CASSLGCRVGYEQYF
TGTGCCAGCAGCCTGGGATGCCGGGTGGGCTACGAGCAGTACTTC
>TRBJ2-1|once|-|TRBV11-3
CASSLGLPGEEQFF
TGTGCCAGCAGCCTCGGACTACCCGGGGAAGAGCAGTTCTTC
>TRBJ2-1|-|TRBD2|TRBV29-1
CSVAPTSGRAFPYNEQFF
TGCAGCGTTGCCCCGACTAGCGGGAGGGCCTTCCCCTACAATGAGCAGTTCTTC
>TRBJ2-2|-|-|TRBV5-1
CASRGPNTGELFF
TGCGCCAGCAGGGGGCCGAACACCGGGGAGCTGTTTTTT
>TRBJ2-5|-|-|TRBV6-4
CASSDSASVERETQYF
TGTGCCAGCAGTGATTCAGCCAGCGTAGAGCGAGAGACCCAGTACTTC
>TRBJ2-3|-|-|TRBV4-1
CASSQDPRGGTQYF
TGCGCCAGCAGCCAAGATCCTAGAGGGGGTACGCAGTATTTT
>TRBJ2-3|-|TRBD1|TRBV14
CASSQDRGGTDTQYF
TGTGCCAGCAGCCAGGACAGGGGGGGCACAGATACGCAGTATTTT
>TRBJ2-7|-|-|TRBV7-2
CASSLSLLDEQYF
TGTGCCAGCAGCTTAAGTTTACTTGACGAGCAGTACTTC
>TRBJ2-2|-|-|TRBV30
CAWSVSPGGRRNTGELFF
TGTGCCTGGAGTGTAAGCCCCGGCGGTAGGAGGAACACCGGGGAGCTGTTTTTT
>TRBJ1-2|once|-|TRBV6-1
CASSESGVDGYTF
TGTGCCAGCAGTGAATCAGGGGTTGATGGCTACACCTTC
>TRBJ2-1|-|-|TRBV9
CASSVGRQGTIDEQFF
TGTGCCAGCAGCGTCGGAAGGCAGGGGACTATCGATGAGCAGTTCTTC
>TRBJ1-2|-|-|TRBV27
CASILKGPPGPWDYGYTF
TGTGCCAGCATTCTAAAAGGCCCTCCGGGTCCCTGGGACTATGGCTACACCTTC
>TRBJ1-5|-|-|TRBV2
CASSDYRDQPQHF
TGTGCCAGCAGTGACTACAGGGATCAGCCCCAGCATTTT
>TRBJ1-2|-|-|TRBV9
CASSPRGGTYYGYTF
TGTGCCAGCAGCCCCCGGGGGGGGACCTACTATGGCTACACCTTC
>TRBJ1-1|-|TRBD1|TRBV28
CASSHPGGPNTEAFF
TGTGCCAGCAGCCATCCAGGGGGGCCGAACACTGAAGCTTTCTTT
>TRBJ2-5|-|TRBD1|TRBV7-6
CASSLGDREFGETQYF
TGTGCCAGCAGCTTAGGGGACAGGGAATTCGGGGAGACCCAGTACTTC
>TRBJ2-5|-|TRBD2|TRBV4-2
CASGQELWTGGWSWGETQYF
TGTGCCAGCGGCCAAGAATTGTGGACGGGAGGGTGGAGTTGGGGAGAGACCCAGTACTTC
>TRBJ1-2|-|-|TRBV29-1
CSVVSSNYGYTF
TGCAGCGTTGTCAGTTCTAACTATGGCTACACCTTC